The clone carrying this TCR beta chain has at least ten counts. Its antigen is not known. The sample is drawn from a study of T cells in Graves' hyperthyroidism and ophthalmopathy. Study outcomes and limitations: Blood also held most thyroid clonotypes expanded beyond 0.001.

CDR3 length: 15 amino acids. V lost 3 bases and J lost 8; bases outside the gene matches: 9. CDR1 and CDR2 (germline): MNHEY, SMNVEV (reference sequence). Amplification yielded TCR beta CDR3 regions, with RNA transcripts as the source. HTBI primers were the set used in a first-round RT-PCR of the TCR CDR3. In TCRdb, the multiplex PCR reads were re-called with MiXCR into one record per CDR3 protein. The table shows approximately 490,000 distinct CDR3 sequences, with under 25% occurring only once. For ophthalmopathy patients, the Clinical Activity Score was at least 3 and the NOSPECS grade at least 4; duration was under 3 months. Diagnoses used clinical symptoms, serum thyroxine and TRAb, thyroid ultrasound and orbital computed tomography.

The TCR originated in a woman aged 70-85 years with Graves' ophthalmopathy. The sample consisted of blood. The V and J genes are TRBV27 and TRBJ2-3; 9 bases match TRBD2. CDR3 DNA: TGTGCCAGCAGTTTCGGTCCTAGCGGGAAGGGTACGCAGTATTTT. Translating gives CASSFGPSGKGTQYF.